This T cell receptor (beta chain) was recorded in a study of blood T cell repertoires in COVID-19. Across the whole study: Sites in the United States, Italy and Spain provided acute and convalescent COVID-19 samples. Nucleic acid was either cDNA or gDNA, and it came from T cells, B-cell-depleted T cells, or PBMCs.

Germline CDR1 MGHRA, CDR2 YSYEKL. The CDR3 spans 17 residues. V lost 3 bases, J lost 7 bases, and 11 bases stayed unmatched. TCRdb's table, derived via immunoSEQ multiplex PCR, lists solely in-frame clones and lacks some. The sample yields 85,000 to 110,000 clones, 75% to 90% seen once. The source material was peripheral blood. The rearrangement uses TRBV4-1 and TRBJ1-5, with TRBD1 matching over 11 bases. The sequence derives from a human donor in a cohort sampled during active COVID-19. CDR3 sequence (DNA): TGCGCCAGCAGCCAGGTACCTGGGACAGGGGGAGGCCAGCCCCAGCATTTT. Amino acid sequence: CASSQVPGTGGGQPQHF.